The sequence of this T cell receptor (beta chain) was determined in a study of regulatory T cells in long-lasting Graves disease (dated by TCRdb to the early 2020s). Broadly, across the study: Newly diagnosed Graves' disease patients had taken antithyroid drugs for less than 3 months. Patients with persistent Graves' disease were compared with patients with newly diagnosed Graves' disease using TCR sequencing and RNA sequencing of peripheral blood. The study took place in China and was registered as a clinical trial. A total of around 35 samples underwent TCR sequencing, from around 13 patients with persistent Graves' disease and approximately 20 patients with newly diagnosed Graves' disease. The full study reports these points: The study examined only peripheral blood because the primary lesion, thyroid tissue, could not be accessed. The authors noted that the small sample size was a limitation that may lower accuracy. Only the TCR beta chain was sequenced and analyzed. Preferential use of TRBV28, TRBJ1-2 and TRBJ2-5 was observed in persistent disease, whereas TRBV20-1 and TRBJ2-1 were favored in newly diagnosed disease. Patients with persistent disease shared more public clonotypes (about 3,000) than newly diagnosed patients did (more than 900). Compared with newly diagnosed patients, patients with persistent Graves' disease had lower TCR Shannon entropy and fewer highly expanded clones, which suggests clonal expansion.

The time point tag for this specimen amounts to: newly diagnosed GD, antithyroid drugs for less than 3 months. For both TCR sequencing and RNA sequencing, RNA was extracted from PBMCs using TRIzol. The diagnosis of Graves' disease followed American Thyroid Association guidelines. Patients for the study were recruited at an endocrinology department in Xi'an, China. From each patient, roughly 9 milliliters of peripheral blood was collected into an EDTA anticoagulant tube. Ficoll Paque Plus density gradient separation was used to isolate PBMCs, and no additional T cell sorting was done. An Agilent 2100 Bioanalyzer and agarose gel were used to check RNA quality, and a NanoDrop 2000 was used to measure RNA concentration. Library preparation was by multiplex PCR. The listed sequencing device is Illumina HiSeq 4000. iRepertoire HTBI primers and Arm-PCR amplification of CDR3 regions were used to construct TCR beta libraries. PCR products were gel purified before sequencing. The study's own analysis went as follows. Gene usage analysis of CDR3 amino acid clonotypes relied on the roughly 67 TRBV and 13 to 15 TRBJ segments identified across samples. Filtered high-quality paired reads were merged into contigs using COPE and FqMerger. BLAST was used to align contigs to IMGT TRBV, TRBD and TRBJ reference genes, with CDR3 defined following IMGT. Clonotypes above 0.1% frequency were classified as highly expanded clones. Shannon entropy was used to measure repertoire diversity, and the Gini coefficient was used to measure V-J evenness. Public clonotypes were defined as clonotypes shared by more than one individual. TCRdb redid the processing of the public reads, applying fastp at Q25 and MiXCR, and retained in-frame beta chains. Every entry covers one CDR3 protein and lists the most common genes and DNA from its rows. TCRdb's processing, not the study's, gives the V and J calls here. This sample holds approximately 540,000 distinct CDR3 sequences; around 12% were observed only once. The ten largest clones add up to over 7% of the sample.

Of note for this clonotype: Its antigen remains undetermined. No much larger clonotype is one base removed from it; base qualities were not supplied.

Based on the germline V gene, the CDR1 and CDR2 sequences are SGDLS and YYNGEE. The CDR3 numbers 14 residues from cysteine through phenylalanine. Only the CDR3 DNA stays, 42 bases, in frame from base 1. Trimming costs V 7 bases and J 8 bases, and their ends lie 19 bases apart. These sequences were also reported in another study, on T cells in Graves' hyperthyroidism and ophthalmopathy. In that second paper, the authors write: Graves' hyperthyroidism was defined as stable when no progression to ophthalmopathy occurred over 18 months of follow-up. The hyperthyroidism patients were between 18 and 65 years old and newly diagnosed, with a disease duration of less than 2 months. Exclusion was applied to patients with uncontrolled infections, other autoimmune diseases, pregnancy or lactation. Diagnoses were established on the basis of clinical symptoms, serum thyroxine and TRAb, thyroid ultrasound, and orbital computed tomography. The first round of RT-PCR for the TCR CDR3 was performed with the HTBI primer set and the Qiagen OneStep RT-PCR kit. Most expanded thyroid clonotypes (frequency above 0.001) were also found in blood, which suggests that blood repertoires may mirror thyroid immune responses. A model built on a 13 V-J signature distinguished ophthalmopathy from stable hyperthyroidism, reaching 87.88% sensitivity and around 81% specificity in cross-validation and 80%/75% in testing. In validation, progression to ophthalmopathy was predicted by the model with approximately 67% sensitivity and about 72% specificity, a median of about 6 months before onset. A discovery cohort of about 100 patients, approximately 44 with Graves' ophthalmopathy and approximately 57 with stable Graves' hyperthyroidism, was used to find distinguishing TCR V-J signatures. An independent validation cohort of 18 to 20 hyperthyroidism patients and about 15 patients who later progressed to ophthalmopathy tested prospective prediction of ophthalmopathy. The 75 to 100 discovery patients were divided at random into training and test sets in a 7:3 ratio. Thyroid tissue and blood T-cell repertoires from several Graves' hyperthyroidism patients were also compared in the study. After sampling, hyperthyroidism patients received methimazole starting at 30 mg daily, and ophthalmopathy patients received high-dose intravenous methylprednisolone. Libraries were constructed in a second round of multiplex PCR, after which size selection and purification were performed. The libraries were sequenced on an Illumina HiSeq2000 using paired-end 100 bp reads. SOAPnuke was used to process the raw data, with reads discarded if the reads contained adapters or uncalled bases, had a mean Phred below 15, or lacked an exact constant-primer or identifier match. High-quality paired reads were merged with COPE v1.2.5, and unique nucleotide sequences were defined as clonotypes. MiTCR v1.1 was used to align clonotypes to the IMGT TRBV, TRBD and TRBJ reference segments. The analysis was restricted to V-J combinations with a frequency above 0.0001, which together covered over 99% of the repertoires. A TCS score was defined as the ratio between F50 (clonal expansion) and ExV (chaos), using BLOSUM62-based TCRdist between CDR3 peptides within each V-J. Welch's t-statistics and random forest reduced 450 to 600 V-J features to some 14, which were used in a naive Bayes classifier (R e1071). No statistical method was used to fix the sample size in advance, and group allocation was not hidden from the investigators. The paper reports TCR Vbeta CDR3 sequencing of about 140 peripheral blood samples: around 45 ophthalmopathy, under 80 hyperthyroidism and approximately 17 progressor patients.

This clonotype was obtained from a woman under 40 with Graves disease. Donor details come from another sample of the same person, matched by shared clones. The chain links TRBV9 with TRBJ2-1; the D segment may tentatively be TRBD1 or TRBD2, each giving 6 matched bases. This specimen was peripheral blood mononuclear cells (PBMCs), taken at new diagnosis, from a patient treated with antithyroid drugs. The CDR3 in this case is CASGSETRGYEQFF. The DNA sequence follows: TGTGCCAGCGGCTCGGAGACTAGGGGGTATGAGCAGTTCTTC.